Listed below are T cell receptor beta chains from one sample, sequenced in a study of T cells expressing NK-cell markers. After re-calling the 5' RACE reads, TCRdb lists one entry per CDR3 protein, DNA absent. Its table lists fewer than 400,000 distinct CDR3 sequences. The sample taken for sequencing was blood T cells: a sorted CD56 or NKG2C T cell subset, CD4+ or CD8+ T cells, or bulk PBMC T cells (not recorded which). The receptors stem from a man aged 18-70 years in good health. The CDR3 runs from the conserved cysteine through the conserved F or W.

J: TRBJ1-6; V: TRBV7-9; CDR3: CASSYRASHGGSPLHF
J: TRBJ2-3; V: TRBV9; CDR3: CASSVVNTGTGADTQYF
J: TRBJ2-3; V: TRBV2; CDR3: CASSASGRGVDTQYF
J: TRBJ2-7; V: TRBV25-1; CDR3: CASREPGPPYEQYF
J: TRBJ2-1; V: TRBV7-2; CDR3: CASSPRRGRNEQFF
J: TRBJ1-2; V: TRBV12-3/TRBV12-4; CDR3: CASSSRTGVYGYTF
J: TRBJ2-7; V: TRBV29-1; CDR3: CSVAGQAYYEQYF
J: TRBJ2-5; V: TRBV5-1; CDR3: CASGRSSNQETQYF
J: TRBJ2-5; V: TRBV2; CDR3: CASSERGQDQETQYF
J: TRBJ2-3; V: TRBV12-3/TRBV12-4; CDR3: CASRPGRSTDTQYF
J: TRBJ2-5; V: TRBV20-1; CDR3: CSARDRRALETQYF
J: TRBJ2-7; V: TRBV6-5; CDR3: CASSFRDFYYEQYF
J: TRBJ2-1; V: TRBV7-3; CDR3: CASSLRGVGASRGVSSYNEQFF
J: TRBJ2-1; V: TRBV5-1; CDR3: CASSSSRFNEQFF
J: TRBJ2-3; V: TRBV12-3/TRBV12-4; CDR3: CASSFVAGGLQAQYF
J: TRBJ2-5; V: TRBV11-2; CDR3: CASSLGRRDDEETQYF
J: TRBJ1-2; V: TRBV12-3/TRBV12-4; CDR3: CASSQHSKLNYGYTF